The rows below give T cell receptor beta chains drawn from one sample of a study of T cell repertoires in cytomegalovirus infection. In TCRdb, the reads were re-called with MiXCR into one record per CDR3 protein. This table has about 68,000 distinct CDR3 sequences, more than 20% appearing once. The antigens for these receptors are not known. Specimen: PBMCs, sequenced either directly or after in vitro stimulation (not recorded which). Every receptor here comes from a human donor in good health (CMV status not recorded). Some clones in this sample may be carry-over from other donors' samples. Each CDR3 is given with its conserved first and last residue. D genes are given only for firm matches. Size values are once, few and many counts, or a class for expanded clones, and some rows have none.

clone_size d_call j_call v_call cdr3_aa cdr3_nt
NA NA TRBJ1-5 TRBV6-2/TRBV6-3 CASSYDASYSNQPQHF TGTGCCAGCAGTTACGACGCTAGCTATAGCAATCAGCCCCAGCATTTT
NA TRBD1 TRBJ2-5 TRBV7-9 CASSWVTGGAEETQYF TGTGCCAGCAGCTGGGTGACAGGGGGCGCGGAAGAGACCCAGTACTTC
few NA TRBJ2-1 TRBV7-9 CASNGPGNEQFF TGTGCCAGCAACGGACCCGGGAACGAGCAGTTCTTC
NA TRBD2 TRBJ2-3 TRBV30 CAWSIAGAQYF TGTGCCTGGAGTATAGCGGGAGCGCAGTATTTT
few NA TRBJ1-4 TRBV27 CASKPRPANEKLFF TGTGCCAGCAAACCCAGGCCAGCTAATGAAAAACTGTTTTTT
NA NA TRBJ2-3 TRBV6-2/TRBV6-3 CASRTGTSHSPDTQYF TGTGCCAGCAGAACCGGGACTTCACATTCACCAGATACGCAGTATTTT
many NA TRBJ2-7 TRBV27 CASSLEGSGYEQYF TGTGCCAGCAGTTTAGAAGGGTCTGGCTACGAGCAGTACTTC
NA NA TRBJ1-1 TRBV10-3 CAISPPPGTLF TGTGCCATCAGTCCCCCCCCCGGGACTCTCTTT
NA NA TRBJ2-3 TRBV7-6 CASSAGARETDTQYF TGTGCCAGCAGCGCGGGGGCGCGGGAGACAGATACGCAGTATTTT
NA TRBD2 TRBJ2-2 TRBV5-6 CASSLWLADNTGELFF TGTGCCAGCAGCTTGTGGCTAGCGGATAACACCGGGGAGCTGTTTTTT
NA NA TRBJ2-2 TRBV20-1 CSARRIANTGELFF TGCAGTGCTAGGCGGATCGCGAACACCGGGGAGCTGTTTTTT
few TRBD1 TRBJ2-1 TRBV2 CASSSTGFNEQFF TGTGCCAGCAGCTCGACAGGGTTCAATGAGCAGTTCTTC
many TRBD2 TRBJ2-2 TRBV7-2 CASSSFSGGVGELFF TGTGCCAGCAGCTCATTCTCGGGAGGGGTCGGGGAGCTGTTTTTT
many TRBD2 TRBJ2-1 TRBV7-6 CASSSPSGLAGAYNEQFF TGTGCCAGCAGCTCCCCCTCAGGACTAGCGGGGGCGTACAATGAGCAGTTCTTC